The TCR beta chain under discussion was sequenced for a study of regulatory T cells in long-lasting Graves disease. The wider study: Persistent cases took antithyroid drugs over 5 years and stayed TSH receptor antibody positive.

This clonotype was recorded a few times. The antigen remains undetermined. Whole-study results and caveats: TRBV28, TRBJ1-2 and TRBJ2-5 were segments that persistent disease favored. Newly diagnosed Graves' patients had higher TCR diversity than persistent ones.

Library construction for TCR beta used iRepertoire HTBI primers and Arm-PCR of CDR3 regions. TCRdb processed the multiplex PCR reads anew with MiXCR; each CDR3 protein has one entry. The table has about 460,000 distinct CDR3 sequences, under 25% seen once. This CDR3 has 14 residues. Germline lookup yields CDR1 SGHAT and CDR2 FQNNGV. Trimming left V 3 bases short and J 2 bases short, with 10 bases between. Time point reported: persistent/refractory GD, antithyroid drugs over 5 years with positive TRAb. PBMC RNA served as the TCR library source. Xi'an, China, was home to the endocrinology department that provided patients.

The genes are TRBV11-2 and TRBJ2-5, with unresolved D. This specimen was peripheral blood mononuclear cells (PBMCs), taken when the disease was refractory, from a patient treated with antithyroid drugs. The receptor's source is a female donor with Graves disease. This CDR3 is CASSLDVIQETQYF. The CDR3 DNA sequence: TGTGCCAGCAGCTTGGACGTGATTCAAGAGACCCAGTACTTC.